This is a list of T cell receptor beta chains from one sample in a study of T cell repertoires in cytomegalovirus infection. TCRdb reprocessed the reads via MiXCR and lists one record per CDR3 protein. The table has some 700,000 distinct CDR3 sequences, less than 40% seen once; the top ten hold about 2.8%. Material: PBMCs. These receptors were taken from a human donor in good health (CMV status not recorded). Some clones in this sample may be carry-over from other donors' samples. Each CDR3 is given with its conserved first and last residue. Only part of the rows carry a size: once, few, many, or a class if the clone is expanded.

abundance: many
j_gene: TRBJ2-7
len: 17
v_gene: TRBV7-2
CDR3aa: CASSLGVRAGRFGGQYF

abundance: -
j_gene: TRBJ2-3
len: 14
v_gene: TRBV10-1
CDR3aa: CASSESTLSDTQYF

abundance: many
j_gene: TRBJ1-2
len: 17
v_gene: TRBV12-3/TRBV12-4
CDR3aa: CASSLRQGAERNYGYTF

abundance: -
j_gene: TRBJ1-4
len: 16
v_gene: TRBV7-9
CDR3aa: CASSSPAGATNEKLFF

abundance: -
j_gene: TRBJ1-3
len: 14
v_gene: TRBV6-1
CDR3aa: CASFRDSSGNTIYF

abundance: few
j_gene: TRBJ1-2
len: 15
v_gene: TRBV4-1
CDR3aa: CASSQVGMDRLGYTF

abundance: -
j_gene: TRBJ1-1
len: 10
v_gene: TRBV29-1
CDR3aa: CSVQYTEAFF

abundance: -
j_gene: TRBJ1-1
len: 12
v_gene: TRBV6-1
CDR3aa: CASKAGPDPAFF

abundance: few
j_gene: TRBJ2-7
len: 14
v_gene: TRBV28
CDR3aa: CASSWDTPSYEQYF

abundance: -
j_gene: TRBJ1-2
len: 15
v_gene: TRBV28
CDR3aa: CASSFRDSFIYGYTF

abundance: -
j_gene: TRBJ1-1
len: 14
v_gene: TRBV7-2
CDR3aa: CASSFRDRSTEAFF

abundance: few
j_gene: TRBJ2-1
len: 17
v_gene: TRBV4-2
CDR3aa: CASSQDRSVRGYNEQFF

abundance: -
j_gene: TRBJ1-1
len: 15
v_gene: TRBV3-1
CDR3aa: CDSSSTGGVSAEAFF

abundance: few
j_gene: TRBJ2-7
len: 16
v_gene: TRBV6-1
CDR3aa: CATGPGQGARAYEQYF

abundance: many
j_gene: TRBJ1-1
len: 13
v_gene: TRBV7-2
CDR3aa: CASSLAKPGEAFF

abundance: many
j_gene: TRBJ2-7
len: 14
v_gene: TRBV7-2
CDR3aa: CASSLDPANYEQYF

abundance: -
j_gene: TRBJ2-2
len: 18
v_gene: TRBV5-4
CDR3aa: CASRPGTGGAMMGGELFF

abundance: -
j_gene: TRBJ2-3
len: 15
v_gene: TRBV28
CDR3aa: CASSPPPRGTDTQYF

abundance: few
j_gene: TRBJ2-3
len: 15
v_gene: TRBV29-1
CDR3aa: CSVERSAAGTDTQYF

abundance: few
j_gene: TRBJ2-3
len: 18
v_gene: TRBV28
CDR3aa: CASSPPGQPRSSGDTQYF

abundance: -
j_gene: TRBJ2-1
len: 13
v_gene: TRBV7-6
CDR3aa: CASSFPLRHEQFF

abundance: -
j_gene: TRBJ1-3
len: 13
v_gene: TRBV3-1
CDR3aa: CASSQKKRNTIYF

abundance: once
j_gene: TRBJ2-3
len: 14
v_gene: TRBV5-1
CDR3aa: CASTIMGGPDTQYF

abundance: -
j_gene: TRBJ1-2
len: 18
v_gene: TRBV12-3/TRBV12-4
CDR3aa: CASSFGSRGVSFSYDYTF

abundance: -
j_gene: TRBJ2-5
len: 16
v_gene: TRBV7-9
CDR3aa: CASSATTGGDKETQYF

abundance: -
j_gene: TRBJ2-4
len: 20
v_gene: TRBV28
CDR3aa: CASSLSSSGPPNLAKNIQYF

abundance: -
j_gene: TRBJ1-4
len: 13
v_gene: TRBV2
CDR3aa: CATIRGVNEKLFF

abundance: -
j_gene: TRBJ1-1
len: 16
v_gene: TRBV12-3/TRBV12-4
CDR3aa: CASSGRDGSMNTEAFF

abundance: few
j_gene: TRBJ1-3
len: 16
v_gene: TRBV7-8
CDR3aa: CASSLVGQGERNTIYF

abundance: -
j_gene: TRBJ2-7
len: 15
v_gene: TRBV2
CDR3aa: CASSLVGTGFYEQYF

abundance: few
j_gene: TRBJ2-1
len: 13
v_gene: TRBV7-7
CDR3aa: CASSLGRVDEQFF

abundance: few
j_gene: TRBJ1-2
len: 16
v_gene: TRBV27
CDR3aa: CASRPGTATPNYGYTF

abundance: -
j_gene: TRBJ2-3
len: 11
v_gene: TRBV30
CDR3aa: CAWSAPNTQYF

abundance: -
j_gene: TRBJ2-2
len: 16
v_gene: TRBV7-8
CDR3aa: CASSLLTDPNTGELFF

abundance: many
j_gene: TRBJ2-7
len: 15
v_gene: TRBV12-3/TRBV12-4
CDR3aa: CASSLGGTGTYEQYF

abundance: -
j_gene: TRBJ2-1
len: 12
v_gene: TRBV19
CDR3aa: CASSIGDTEQFF

abundance: many
j_gene: TRBJ2-7
len: 14
v_gene: TRBV7-8
CDR3aa: CASSLGGQNYEQYF

abundance: -
j_gene: TRBJ2-5
len: 15
v_gene: TRBV19
CDR3aa: CDSSRNRRGQETQYF

abundance: once
j_gene: TRBJ1-1
len: 11
v_gene: TRBV19
CDR3aa: CASTEGQRAFF

abundance: -
j_gene: TRBJ2-3
len: 12
v_gene: TRBV12-3/TRBV12-4
CDR3aa: CASSLQPDTQYF

abundance: -
j_gene: TRBJ2-5
len: 15
v_gene: TRBV6-5
CDR3aa: CASSYEGRYWETQYF

abundance: once
j_gene: TRBJ2-3
len: 15
v_gene: TRBV6-8
CDR3aa: CAGSRGTGGADTQYF

abundance: -
j_gene: TRBJ1-5
len: 15
v_gene: TRBV28
CDR3aa: CASSTMGQFFQPQHF

abundance: -
j_gene: TRBJ1-2
len: 11
v_gene: TRBV19
CDR3aa: CASRNQSGYTF

abundance: -
j_gene: TRBJ1-2
len: 11
v_gene: TRBV6-1
CDR3aa: CASIYGGGYTF

abundance: -
j_gene: TRBJ1-3
len: 16
v_gene: TRBV4-1
CDR3aa: CASSQVGAGSGNTIYF

abundance: few
j_gene: TRBJ1-4
len: 15
v_gene: TRBV6-1
CDR3aa: CASSVQGARDEKLFF

abundance: -
j_gene: TRBJ1-4
len: 15
v_gene: TRBV20-1
CDR3aa: CSARDTERGRVKLFF

abundance: few
j_gene: TRBJ2-7
len: 11
v_gene: TRBV27
CDR3aa: CASPREYEQYF

abundance: -
j_gene: TRBJ2-3
len: 14
v_gene: TRBV4-2
CDR3aa: CASSQGLGGETQYF

abundance: -
j_gene: TRBJ2-5
len: 13
v_gene: TRBV7-2
CDR3aa: CARSLAHRETLYF

abundance: many
j_gene: TRBJ2-7
len: 14
v_gene: TRBV29-1
CDR3aa: CSVRPGPGPYEQYF

abundance: -
j_gene: TRBJ1-2
len: 14
v_gene: TRBV7-8
CDR3aa: CASISGTGEGGYTF